The clone carrying this T cell receptor beta chain came up a few times. The data are from a study of beta chain features in type 1 diabetes. The isolated RNA, all of it, was reverse transcribed, so expressed TCRB transcripts were what got sequenced. Clones were sequenced by immunoSEQ multiplex PCR, and TCRdb holds only the in-frame ones, with some missing. This table has about 900,000 clones, around a sixth appearing once. Sample: naive CD4+ T cells from blood. The sequence derives from a woman under 30 in good health.

CDR3 bases: TGTGCCAGCAGCTTGGGACAGTTTAGCAATCAGCCCCAGCATTTT. Protein product: CASSLGQFSNQPQHF. This sequence joins TRBV5-8 and TRBJ1-5, with D possibly TRBD1 on 5 matching bases. This CDR3 has 15 amino acids. CDR1 SGHTS and CDR2 YDEGEE come from the germline V gene. The V end lost 0 bases, the J end lost 0 bases, and 7 bases lay between the germline ends.